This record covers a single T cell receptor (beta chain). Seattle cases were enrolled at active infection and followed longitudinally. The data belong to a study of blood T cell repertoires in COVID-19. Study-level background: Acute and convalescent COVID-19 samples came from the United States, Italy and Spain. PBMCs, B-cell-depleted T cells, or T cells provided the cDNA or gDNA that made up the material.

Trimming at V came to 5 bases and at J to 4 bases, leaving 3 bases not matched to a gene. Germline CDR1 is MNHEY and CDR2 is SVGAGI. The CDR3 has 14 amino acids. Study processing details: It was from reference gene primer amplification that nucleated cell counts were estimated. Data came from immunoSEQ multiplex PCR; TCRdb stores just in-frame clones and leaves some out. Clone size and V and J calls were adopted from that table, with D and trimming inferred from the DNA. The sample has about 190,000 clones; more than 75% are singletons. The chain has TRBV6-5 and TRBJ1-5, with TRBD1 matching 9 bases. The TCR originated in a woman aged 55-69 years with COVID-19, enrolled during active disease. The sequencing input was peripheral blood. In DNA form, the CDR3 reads TGTGCCAGCAGTACAGGGGGCATGAATCAGCCCCAGCATTTT. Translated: CASSTGGMNQPQHF.